The 30 T cell receptor beta chains below all came from one sample that was sequenced in a study of tumor-infiltrating lymphocytes in primary liver carcinoma. With a constant-region primer, TCR beta cDNA was made from 450 to 550 ng of total RNA. Sequencing libraries for TCR beta derived from three nested multiplex PCR rounds that used slightly modified ARM-PCR. The opening two PCR rounds, around 11 cycles each, paired TRBV1-TRBV30 forward primers with a C-beta reverse primer. TCRdb reprocessed the multiplex PCR reads via MiXCR and lists one record per CDR3 protein. The repertoire holds about 19,000 distinct CDR3 sequences, under 85% seen once, with almost 40% in the top ten. The approximately 20-31 mg bulk tissue piece was not sorted before simultaneous RNA and DNA extraction. Source material: liver tumor tissue from sampling region 4. Subset of the sample: tumor region T4, right-lateral pole. Receptors originate from a woman in her thirties with primary liver carcinoma and hepatitis B virus infection.

A word on this clonotype: At one boundary the junction diverges from the germline segment, which might be a read error. This chain joins TRBV7-9 and TRBJ2-1, with D possibly matching TRBD2 (5 bases). CDR1 and CDR2 from the germline V gene are SEHNR and FQNEAQ (reference sequence). The CDR3 runs 17 residues. The CDR3 region is CASNNPTVTTKHNEQFF. The DNA for the CDR3 is TGTGCTAGCAACAACCCGACCGTGACTACAAAACACAATGAACAGTTCTTC.

The chain combines TRBV7-9 with TRBJ2-2; D not certain. Per germline, CDR1 SEHNR and CDR2 FQNEAQ (reference sequence). The CDR3 has 12 amino acids. In nucleotides, the CDR3 is TGTATCAGCAGCTTAGGAACCGGGGAGCTGTTTTTT. Translated: CISSLGTGELFF.

The chain has TRBV6-5 and TRBJ2-2, with D perhaps TRBD1 (6 bases). Germline lookup yields CDR1 MNHEY and CDR2 SVGAGI. Trimming pared 10 bases from V and 4 bases from J, leaving 28 bases between. The CDR3 runs to 18 residues. The DNA for the CDR3 is TGTGCCAACTGTTACTCCCCAGGGGTCGGAAGCGGCACCGGGGAGCTGTTTTTT. Amino acids: CANCYSPGVGSGTGELFF.

The table lists this clonotype with a count of one. The junction shows a germline mismatch at one end, possibly a read error. The chain couples TRBV4-2 to TRBJ2-7, with D tentatively TRBD1 (7 bases). This CDR3 has 18 amino acids. From germline, CDR1 is LGHNA and CDR2 YNFKEQ. The CDR3 sequence: CASSQEHLGQEGPHEHYF. The CDR3 region has the DNA TGTGCCAGCAGCCAGGAACACCTAGGACAGGAGGGACCGCACGAGCACTACTTC.

This clonotype was detected only a few times. A much more abundant neighbour one base away suggests this may be a read error. The genes are TRBV4-1 and TRBJ2-1; D is uncertain. The germline V gene encodes CDR1 MGHRA and CDR2 YSYEKL. V was pared by 4 bases and J by 1 base, with 11 bases between. The CDR3 has 15 residues. CDR3 amino acids: CASSPPLGSYNEQFF. As DNA, the CDR3 is TGCGCCAGCAGCCCACCTCTCGGGTCCTACAATGAGCAGTTCTTC.

Concerning this clonotype: A read error may account for a junction end that differs from germline. The CDR3 here is CATSLVQDRGRRELFF. The DNA for the CDR3 is TGTGCCACCAGCTTAGTTCAGGACAGGGGGCGCCGGGAGTTGTTTTTT. The chain joins TRBV11-2 to TRBJ2-2; 11 positions match TRBD1. The CDR3 totals 16 residues. CDR1 is SGHAT, CDR2 FQNNGV, per germline.

The chain recombines TRBV11-2 with TRBJ1-2, with 8 bases identical to TRBD1. The CDR3 loop spans 15 amino acids. J was trimmed by 3 bases and V by 5 bases; bases with no gene match: 8. Germline-derived CDR1 and CDR2 are SGHAT and FQNNGV. CDR3 DNA sequence: TGTGCCAGCAGCCGCAGGGGGCGCGGGGACTATGGCTACACCTTC. Residues: CASSRRGRGDYGYTF.

Details on this clonotype: Germline and junction disagree at one end, which may indicate a read error. The rearrangement joins TRBV6-6 to TRBJ2-3, with 7 bases matching TRBD2. CDR1 is MNHNY, CDR2 SVGAGI, per germline (reference sequence). There are 17 residues in the CDR3. The CDR3 DNA reads as TGTGCCAGCATTCTAACACATGGGAGGGCCCGAGGAGATACGCGGTATTTT. This translates into CASILTHGRARGDTRYF.

On this clonotype itself: A junction boundary mismatches the germline segment, possibly from a read error. This chain joins TRBV4-3 and TRBJ1-2, with D possibly matching TRBD1 (6 bases). This CDR3 comprises 15 residues. Germline CDR1 is LGHNA and CDR2 is YSLEER. CDR3 DNA: TGCGCCAGCAGCCAAGATGGGGGCAGGATGAATGGCTACATCTTC. Residues: CASSQDGGRMNGYIF.

As to this clonotype: Its ends do not fully match the called genes, so a read error is possible. The chain has TRBV6-1 and TRBJ2-2; D may correspond to TRBD1 or TRBD2 (6 bases each). The CDR3 has 19 residues. The germline V gene has CDR1 MNHNS and CDR2 SASEGT. The CDR3 nucleotides are TGTGCCATCAGTGAAACCCTTCTCGGGGGCGCCGCGAACGCCGGGGAGCTGTTTTTT. This encodes CAISETLLGGAANAGELFF.

As for this clonotype: Lacking the conserved final phenylalanine or tryptophan, this CDR3 likely reflects a read error. The V gene is TRBV30, the J gene TRBJ2-5; D not resolved. Germline V lookup: CDR1 GTSNPN, CDR2 SVGIG (reference sequence). The CDR3 extends over 15 amino acids. The V gene lost 4 bases and the J gene lost 7 bases, with 22 bases spanning the gap. The CDR3 reads CAWKVLGVALGTQYI. In DNA form, the CDR3 reads TGTGCCTGGAAGGTCTTGGGCGTGGCCCTGGGGACCCAGTACATC.

On this clonotype: Relative to the germline gene, one junction end is altered; a read error may explain this. The chain is built from TRBV7-9 and TRBJ2-3, with TRBD2 matching over 12 bases. The CDR3 runs 16 residues. CDR1 is SEHNR, CDR2 FQNEAQ, per germline (reference sequence). CDR3 nucleotide sequence: TGTGCCAGCAGCATATTACTAGCGGGAGGCACGGATACGCAGTATTTT. Its protein product is CASSILLAGGTDTQYF.

Of note for this clonotype: An end of the junction differs from the germline gene, which may be a read error. The J gene is TRBJ2-5, the V gene TRBV30, with a tentative D call TRBD1 (5 bases). The CDR3 runs 15 residues. In germline, CDR1 is GTSNPN, CDR2 SVGIG (reference sequence). The CDR3 DNA is TGTGCATGGAGTGTCGGCAGGGTTGGGTGGGAGACCCAGTACTTC. This codes for CAWSVGRVGWETQYF.

A note on this clonotype: At one end, the junction sequence differs from germline, possibly due to a read error. The V and J genes are TRBV12-3 or TRBV12-4 and TRBJ2-5, with D maybe TRBD2 (6 bases). There are 15 residues in the CDR3. CDR3: CAGSTYPGSEENQYF. The CDR3 DNA reads TGTGCAGGCAGCACTTACCCCGGGAGCGAAGAGAACCAGTACTTC.

To note about this clonotype: Sequence at one end of the junction differs from germline and may be a read error. The chain couples TRBV12-3 or TRBV12-4 to TRBJ2-1; 11 positions agree with TRBD2. The CDR3 loop spans 16 amino acids. CDR3 amino acids: CTSRISGRESYNEQFF. The CDR3 bases are TGTACAAGCAGAATTAGCGGGAGGGAGTCCTATAATGAGCAGTTCTTC.

Details on this clonotype: A junction end diverges from the germline sequence, so it may reflect a read error. CDR3 region: CACSLGVSGSHEQYF. The CDR3 DNA follows: TGTGCCTGCAGCTTAGGTGTTAGCGGTTCCCACGAGCAGTACTTC. The V gene is TRBV11-2, the J gene TRBJ2-7; TRBD2 might be the D (6 bases). CDR1 is SGHAT, CDR2 FQNNGV, per germline. CDR3 length: 15 residues.

By frequency in the sample, this clonotype is medium-sized. The rearrangement links TRBV6-1 to TRBJ2-1; 7 bases match TRBD2. Germline CDR1 reads MNHNS; CDR2 reads SASEGT. V was clipped by 0 bases and J by 8 bases; unmatched bases: 10. This CDR3 comprises 16 residues. CDR3 sequence reads: CASSEAGGSGYDEQFF. DNA of the CDR3: TGTGCCAGCAGTGAAGCGGGGGGGTCTGGGTACGATGAGCAGTTCTTC.

This chain links TRBV7-2 with TRBJ1-4; D remains ambiguous. This CDR3 contains 14 residues. Between the trimmed V and J ends, which lost 0 bases and 7 bases, there was a span of 9 bases. Germline CDR1 reads SGHTA; CDR2 reads FQGNSA. CDR3: CASSLAGRGEKLFF. DNA for the CDR3: TGTGCCAGCAGCTTAGCTGGACGAGGTGAAAAACTGTTTTTT.

On this clonotype: Since the CDR3 does not end with the conserved phenylalanine or tryptophan, this likely comes from a read error. The rearrangement uses TRBV11-2 and TRBJ2-7, with a tentative D call TRBD2 (5 bases). V lost 11 bases, J lost 2 bases, and 16 bases lay in between. The CDR3 is 13 amino acids. Germline CDR1 reads SGHAT; CDR2 reads FQNNGV. Written as DNA, the CDR3 is TGTGCCTGCAACCCCGGGAACACCTACGAGCAGTACATC. Encoded protein: CACNPGNTYEQYI.

Concerning this clonotype: Mismatch with germline at one junction end may stem from a read error. The chain couples TRBV4-2 to TRBJ2-1; no firm D call. This CDR3 region has 18 residues. Germline lookup yields CDR1 LGHNA and CDR2 YNFKEQ. CDR3 DNA sequence: TGTGTCAGCAGCCAAGTAGTGAACGTCCGAAGTTCCTACAATGAGCAGTTCTTC. Translated, it gives CVSSQVVNVRSSYNEQFF.

A word on this clonotype: The junction departs from germline at one end; a sequencing error may be responsible. The chain uses TRBV11-3 and TRBJ2-1; 7 nucleotides line up with TRBD1. Looked up from germline, CDR1 is SGHNT and CDR2 is YENEEA. The CDR3 runs 17 residues. CDR3 region: CAGSLDLTGSSYNGQFF. DNA for the CDR3: TGTGCCGGCAGCTTAGATCTGACAGGGAGCTCCTACAATGGGCAGTTCTTC.

The J gene is TRBJ2-2, the V gene TRBV29-1; 7 bases are a match to TRBD1. CDR3 size: 13 residues. The J segment lost 1 base and the V segment lost 6 bases, leaving 2 bases of the junction unmatched. Germline assignment: CDR1 SQVTM and CDR2 ANQGSEA. The CDR3 loop is CSVAGGNTGELFF. The CDR3 DNA reads TGCAGCGTGGCAGGGGGGAACACCGGGGAGCTGTTTTTT.

On this clonotype itself: In this CDR3 the conserved last residue, phenylalanine or tryptophan, is missing, so a read error is likely. This chain uses TRBV11-2 with TRBJ2-7; D gene uncertain. V was pared by 7 bases and J by 7 bases, with 11 bases between. CDR3 size: 11 residues. Germline CDR1 SGHAT, CDR2 FQNNGV. In DNA form, the CDR3 reads TGTGCCAGCAATCCAGCCAATGAGCAGTACTCC. Amino acid sequence: CASNPANEQYS.

A single count supports this clonotype. One end of the junction varies from germline; a read error may be responsible. The chain links TRBV12-3 or TRBV12-4 to TRBJ2-2; D is perhaps TRBD2 (5 bases). This CDR3 comprises 12 residues. The CDR3 nucleotides read TGTGCCAGCAGATATGCCACCGGGGAGCCGTTTTTT. Translated, it gives CASRYATGEPFF.

To note about this clonotype: Without the conserved terminal phenylalanine or tryptophan, this CDR3 likely stems from a read error. The genes are TRBV7-8 and TRBJ2-1; D call uncertain. Germline V gene sequence: CDR1 SGHVS, CDR2 FQNEAQ. There are 12 residues in the CDR3. CDR3: CTSSRTLNEQFI. CDR3 DNA: TGTACCAGCAGCCGCACTCTCAATGAGCAGTTCATC.

Of note for this clonotype: The junction does not match germline at one end; this may be a read error. This chain connects TRBV11-2 to TRBJ2-1; D ambiguous. In germline, CDR1 is SGHAT, CDR2 FQNNGV. The CDR3 totals 11 residues. For the CDR3, the DNA is TGTGCCAGTCGACCGCTTAATGAGCAATTCTTC. Its protein product is CASRPLNEQFF.

This chain connects TRBV6-5 to TRBJ2-7; D unclear. V dropped 8 bases and J dropped 5 bases, with 19 bases sitting between them. The CDR3 has 14 residues. Germline CDR1 and CDR2: MNHEY and SVGAGI. Here the CDR3 reads CASLLLQMKNEQYF. The CDR3 DNA reads TGTGCCAGCCTCCTCTTGCAGATGAAGAACGAGCAGTACTTC.

This clonotype was seen only a few times. The chain combines TRBV20-1 with TRBJ2-1; TRBD1 aligns across 9 bases. V shed 1 base, J shed 10 bases, and the junction held 11 bases outside the gene matches. CDR1 and CDR2 (germline): DFQATT, SNEGSKA (reference sequence). This CDR3 comprises 15 residues. CDR3 sequence: CSARASGTGKREQFF. The DNA of the CDR3 is TGCAGTGCTAGAGCATCCGGGACAGGGAAGCGGGAGCAGTTCTTC.

In this sample, this clonotype turned up a few times. A read error may account for a junction end that differs from germline. This chain uses TRBV7-8 with TRBJ2-7; 11 bases fit TRBD2. The CDR3 has 16 amino acids. Germline V gene sequence: CDR1 SGHVS, CDR2 FQNEAQ. CDR3 DNA sequence: TGTGCCAGCAGCTCATCGGGACTAGCGGTCTACTACGAGCTGTACTTC. Amino acids: CASSSSGLAVYYELYF.

A word on this clonotype: One end of the junction fails to match germline, which may point to a read error. The chain couples TRBV28 to TRBJ2-5, with D unresolved. The CDR3 is 14 residues long. Germline loops: CDR1 MDHEN, CDR2 SYDVKM. The CDR3: CVSSMGLRKETQYF. In DNA, the CDR3 is TGTGTCAGCAGTATGGGATTGCGGAAAGAGACCCAGTACTTC.